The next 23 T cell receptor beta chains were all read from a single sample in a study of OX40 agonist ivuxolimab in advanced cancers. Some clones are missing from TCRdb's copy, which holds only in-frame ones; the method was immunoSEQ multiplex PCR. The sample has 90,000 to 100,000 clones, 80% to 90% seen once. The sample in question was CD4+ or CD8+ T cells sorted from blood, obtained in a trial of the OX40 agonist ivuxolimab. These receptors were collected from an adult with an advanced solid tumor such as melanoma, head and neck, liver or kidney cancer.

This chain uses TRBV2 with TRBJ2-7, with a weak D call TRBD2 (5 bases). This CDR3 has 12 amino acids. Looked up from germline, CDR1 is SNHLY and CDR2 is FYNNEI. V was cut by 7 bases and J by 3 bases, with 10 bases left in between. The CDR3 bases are TGTGCCAGCAAAAGGAGCGGCTACGAGCAGTACGTC. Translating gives CASKRSGYEQYV.

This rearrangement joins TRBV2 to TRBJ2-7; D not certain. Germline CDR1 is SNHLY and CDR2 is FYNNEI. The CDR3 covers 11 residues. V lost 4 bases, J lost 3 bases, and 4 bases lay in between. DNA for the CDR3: TGTGCCAGCAGTGTGGGCTACGAGCAGTACGTC. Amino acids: CASSVGYEQYV.

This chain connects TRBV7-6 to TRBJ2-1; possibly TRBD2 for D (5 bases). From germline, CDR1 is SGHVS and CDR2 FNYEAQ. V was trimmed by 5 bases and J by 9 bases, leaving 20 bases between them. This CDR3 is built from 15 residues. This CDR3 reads CASSQAPDWGVEQFF. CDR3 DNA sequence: TGTGCCAGCAGCCAAGCGCCGGACTGGGGAGTTGAGCAGTTCTTC.

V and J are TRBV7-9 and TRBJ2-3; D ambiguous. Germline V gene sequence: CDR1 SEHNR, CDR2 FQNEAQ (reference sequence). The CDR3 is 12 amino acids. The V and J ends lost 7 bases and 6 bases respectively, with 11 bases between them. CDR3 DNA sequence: TGTGCCAGCACCCGAGGTCCCGATACGCAGTATTTT. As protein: CASTRGPDTQYF.

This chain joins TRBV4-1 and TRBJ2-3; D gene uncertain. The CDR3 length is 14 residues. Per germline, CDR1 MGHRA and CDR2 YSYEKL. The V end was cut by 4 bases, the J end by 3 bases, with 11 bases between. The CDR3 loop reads CASSPSGPTDTQYF. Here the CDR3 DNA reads TGCGCCAGCAGCCCTTCCGGGCCTACAGATACGCAGTATTTT.

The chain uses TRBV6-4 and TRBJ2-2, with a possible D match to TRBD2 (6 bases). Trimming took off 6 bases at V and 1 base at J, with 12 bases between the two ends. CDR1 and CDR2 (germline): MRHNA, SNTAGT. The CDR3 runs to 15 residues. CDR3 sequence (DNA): TGTGCCAGCAGGCCTCAGGGAGGGAACACCGGGGAGCTGTTTTTT. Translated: CASRPQGGNTGELFF.

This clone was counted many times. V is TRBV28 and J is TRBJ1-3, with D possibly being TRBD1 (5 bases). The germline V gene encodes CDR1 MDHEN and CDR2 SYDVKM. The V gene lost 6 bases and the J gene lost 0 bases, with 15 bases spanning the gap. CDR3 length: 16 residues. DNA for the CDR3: TGTGCCAGCAGCCTTGACAGTTCCCGCTCTGGAAACACCATATATTTT. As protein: CASSLDSSRSGNTIYF.

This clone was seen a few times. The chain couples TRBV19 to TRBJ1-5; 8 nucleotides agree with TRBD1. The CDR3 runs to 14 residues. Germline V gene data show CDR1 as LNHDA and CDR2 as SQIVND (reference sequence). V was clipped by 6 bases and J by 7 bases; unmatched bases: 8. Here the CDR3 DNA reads TGTGCCAGTAGCGGACAGGGAGGCGGGCAGCCCCAGCATTTT. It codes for CASSGQGGGQPQHF.

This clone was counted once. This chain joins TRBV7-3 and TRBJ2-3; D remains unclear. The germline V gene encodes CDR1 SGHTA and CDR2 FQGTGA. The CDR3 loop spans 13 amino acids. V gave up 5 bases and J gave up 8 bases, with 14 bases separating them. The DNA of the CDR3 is TGTGCCAGCAGCCCGACCAACATTGTTACGCAGTATTTT. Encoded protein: CASSPTNIVTQYF.

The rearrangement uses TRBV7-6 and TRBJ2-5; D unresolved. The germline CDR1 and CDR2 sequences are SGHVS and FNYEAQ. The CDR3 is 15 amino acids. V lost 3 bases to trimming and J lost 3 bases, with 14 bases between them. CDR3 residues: CASSFGSDRKETQYF. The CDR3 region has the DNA TGTGCCAGCAGCTTTGGGTCTGACCGGAAAGAGACCCAGTACTTC.

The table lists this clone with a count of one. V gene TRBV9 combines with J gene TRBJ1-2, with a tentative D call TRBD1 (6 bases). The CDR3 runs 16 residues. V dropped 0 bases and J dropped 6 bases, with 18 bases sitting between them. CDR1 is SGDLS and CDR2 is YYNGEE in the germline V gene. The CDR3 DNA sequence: TGTGCCAGCAGCGTAGGTTTAGGGCAGGGGCTGGATGGCTACACCTTC. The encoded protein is CASSVGLGQGLDGYTF.

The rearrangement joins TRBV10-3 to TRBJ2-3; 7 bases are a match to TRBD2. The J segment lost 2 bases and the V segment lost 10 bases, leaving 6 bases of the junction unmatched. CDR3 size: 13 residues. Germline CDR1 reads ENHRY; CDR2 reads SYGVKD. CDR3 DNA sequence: TGTGCCACCGGGCTAGCGGACACAGATACGCAGTATTTT. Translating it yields CATGLADTDTQYF.

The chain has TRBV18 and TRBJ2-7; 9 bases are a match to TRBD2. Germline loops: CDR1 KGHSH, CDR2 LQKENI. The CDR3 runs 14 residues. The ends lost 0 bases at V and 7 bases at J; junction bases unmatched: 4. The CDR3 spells CASSPPRREGEQYF. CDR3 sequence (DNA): TGTGCCAGCTCACCACCTCGGCGGGAGGGAGAGCAGTACTTC.

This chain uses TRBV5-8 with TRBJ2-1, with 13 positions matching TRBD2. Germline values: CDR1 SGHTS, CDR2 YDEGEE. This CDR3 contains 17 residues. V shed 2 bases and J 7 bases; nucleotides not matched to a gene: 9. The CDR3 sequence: CASSFLSLAGGRNEQFF. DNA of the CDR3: TGTGCCAGCAGCTTCCTTTCACTAGCGGGAGGGAGGAATGAGCAGTTCTTC.

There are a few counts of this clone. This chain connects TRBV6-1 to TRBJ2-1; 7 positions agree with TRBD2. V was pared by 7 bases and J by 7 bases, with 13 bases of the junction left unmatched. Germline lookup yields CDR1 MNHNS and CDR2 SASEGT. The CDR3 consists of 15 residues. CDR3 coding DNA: TGTGCCAGCATGATAAGCGGGGCCCTTTGGAATGAGCAGTTCTTC. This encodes CASMISGALWNEQFF.

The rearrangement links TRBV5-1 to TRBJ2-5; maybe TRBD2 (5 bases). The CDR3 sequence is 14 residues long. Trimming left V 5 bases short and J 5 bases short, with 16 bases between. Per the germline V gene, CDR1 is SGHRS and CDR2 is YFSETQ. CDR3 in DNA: TGCGCCAGCAGTATGGGATTAGAGGGCGAGACCCAGTACTTC. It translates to CASSMGLEGETQYF.

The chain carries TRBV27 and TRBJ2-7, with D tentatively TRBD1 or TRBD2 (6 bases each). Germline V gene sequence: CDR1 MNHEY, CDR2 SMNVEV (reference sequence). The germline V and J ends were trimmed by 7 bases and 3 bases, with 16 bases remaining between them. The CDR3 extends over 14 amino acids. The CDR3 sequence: CASKPQGLYYEQYV. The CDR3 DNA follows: TGTGCCAGCAAGCCACAGGGACTTTACTACGAGCAGTACGTC.

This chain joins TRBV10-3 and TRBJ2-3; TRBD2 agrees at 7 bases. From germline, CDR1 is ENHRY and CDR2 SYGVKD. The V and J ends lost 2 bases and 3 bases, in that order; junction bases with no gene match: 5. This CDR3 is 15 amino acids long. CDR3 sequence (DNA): TGTGCCATCAGTGAGGGGGGAGGGCCGACAGATACGCAGTATTTT. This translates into CAISEGGGPTDTQYF.

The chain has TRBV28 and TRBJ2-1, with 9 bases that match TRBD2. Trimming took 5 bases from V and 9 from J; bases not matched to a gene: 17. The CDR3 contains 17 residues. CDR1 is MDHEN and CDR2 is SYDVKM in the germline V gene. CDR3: CASSPLRVAGVKGEQFF. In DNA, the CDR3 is TGTGCCAGCAGTCCCCTGAGGGTAGCGGGAGTGAAGGGTGAGCAGTTCTTC.

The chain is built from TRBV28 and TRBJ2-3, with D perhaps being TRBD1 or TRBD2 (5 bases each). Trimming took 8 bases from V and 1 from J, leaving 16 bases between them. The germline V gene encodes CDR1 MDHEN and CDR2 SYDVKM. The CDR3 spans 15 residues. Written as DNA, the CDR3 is TGTGCCAGCCCACCCCGCTGGGGACGCACAGATACGCAGTATTTT. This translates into CASPPRWGRTDTQYF.

The CDR3 region is CASISGGLSTDTQYF. Written as DNA, the CDR3 is TGTGCCAGCATCTCGGGCGGCCTGAGCACAGATACGCAGTATTTT. J is TRBJ2-3 and V is TRBV28; D is ambiguous. Looked up from germline, CDR1 is MDHEN and CDR2 is SYDVKM. The CDR3 extends over 15 amino acids. The germline V and J ends were trimmed by 7 bases and 0 bases, with 14 bases remaining between them. Complete variable domain (other parts from reference TRBV28 and TRBJ2-3): DVKVTQSSRYLVKRTGEKVFLECVQDMDHENMFWYRQDPGLGLRLIYFSYDVKMKEKGDIPEGYSVSREKKERFSLILESASTNQTSMYLCASISGGLSTDTQYFGPGTRLTVL.

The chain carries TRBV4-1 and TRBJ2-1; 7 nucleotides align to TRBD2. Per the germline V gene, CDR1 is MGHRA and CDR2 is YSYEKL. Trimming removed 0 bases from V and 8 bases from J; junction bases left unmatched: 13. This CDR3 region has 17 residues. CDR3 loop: CASSQDKGASGLYEQFF. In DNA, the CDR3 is TGCGCCAGCAGCCAAGATAAAGGGGCTAGCGGTCTATATGAGCAGTTCTTC.

The CDR3 sequence: CASSLLISGTGAIYEQYV. CDR3 nucleotides: TGTGCCAGCAGCCTCCTAATCTCCGGGACAGGGGCGATCTACGAGCAGTACGTC. The chain uses TRBV4-2 and TRBJ2-7, with 10 bases matching TRBD1. Per germline, CDR1 LGHNA and CDR2 YNFKEQ. The V gene end was trimmed by 4 bases and the J gene end by 3 bases; junction bases not matched to a gene: 15. The CDR3 is 18 residues long.